Listed below are T cell receptor beta chains from one sample, sequenced in a study of CD8+ T cells in alopecia areata. Sequenced by immunoSEQ multiplex PCR; TCRdb stores in-frame clones only, minus some. The sample records about 150,000 clones, roughly 48% being singletons. Material for sequencing was CD4+ T cells sorted from blood. The receptors here all came from a human donor with alopecia areata. The CDR3 runs from the conserved cysteine through the conserved F or W. D genes are given only for firm matches.

D	J	V	CDR3
TRBD1	TRBJ2-5	TRBV29-1	CSILQGEKTQYF
.	TRBJ1-2	TRBV6-5	CASSYQNTGSYGYTF
TRBD2	TRBJ2-3	TRBV4-1	CASSQGTSGRTDTQYF
.	TRBJ2-1	TRBV6-5	CASSYGHPSYNEQFF
TRBD1	TRBJ2-5	TRBV9	CASSVTGAAETQYF
TRBD1	TRBJ2-5	TRBV5-1	CASSLGGQAQERQYF
.	TRBJ2-1	TRBV27	CASSLSGWLSNEQFF
.	TRBJ2-1	TRBV5-1	CASRLGTQTYNEQFF
TRBD2	TRBJ2-3	TRBV12-5	CASGLGDYASTDTQYF
.	TRBJ1-4	TRBV19	CASSIVTARRTEKLFF
.	TRBJ1-2	TRBV29-1	CSVVPGQNYGYTF
.	TRBJ1-1	TRBV28	CASRFSVNTEAFF
.	TRBJ2-3	TRBV4-2	CASSQASSTDTQYF
TRBD2	TRBJ2-3	TRBV7-2	CASSLGLDIDTQYF
.	TRBJ2-7	TRBV5-6	CASSLELGGLTYEQYF
.	TRBJ2-1	TRBV5-1	CASSEGQTTYNEQFF
.	TRBJ1-1	TRBV20-1	CSARGDQWPFF
TRBD1	TRBJ2-3	TRBV5-4	CATHRGMVRTDTQYF
.	TRBJ2-5	TRBV7-2	CASSLGMETQYF
TRBD1	TRBJ2-7	TRBV30	CAWRDTGGSYEQYF
.	TRBJ2-5	TRBV2	CASRAGIQETQYF
.	TRBJ1-5	TRBV2	CASALNGGNQPQHF
TRBD1	TRBJ1-5	TRBV12-5	CASGPGQGDNQPQHF
.	TRBJ1-5	TRBV29-1	CSVSTIGLGPQHF
.	TRBJ2-5	TRBV25-1	CASSETGSVLETQYF
.	TRBJ2-5	TRBV29-1	CSVVLIAGETQYF
TRBD2	TRBJ2-7	TRBV19	CASSTQAGGPYEQYF
.	TRBJ2-7	TRBV29-1	CSVPGTNTYEQYF
TRBD1	TRBJ2-7	TRBV5-1	CASSWGQGAAEQYF
TRBD1	TRBJ1-1	TRBV30	CAWSKRDRGLYTEAFF
.	TRBJ2-3	TRBV28	CASSSTLQTDTQYF
TRBD1	TRBJ2-7	TRBV27	CASSRTGPYEQYF
.	TRBJ2-7	TRBV13	CASRIGGTYEQYF
.	TRBJ1-1	TRBV29-1	CSVGGLDTEAFF
TRBD2	TRBJ2-2	TRBV10-2	CASSERAGATGELFF
.	TRBJ2-1	TRBV9	CASSVYHIDEQFF
.	TRBJ2-1	TRBV13	CASSALDREENNEQFF